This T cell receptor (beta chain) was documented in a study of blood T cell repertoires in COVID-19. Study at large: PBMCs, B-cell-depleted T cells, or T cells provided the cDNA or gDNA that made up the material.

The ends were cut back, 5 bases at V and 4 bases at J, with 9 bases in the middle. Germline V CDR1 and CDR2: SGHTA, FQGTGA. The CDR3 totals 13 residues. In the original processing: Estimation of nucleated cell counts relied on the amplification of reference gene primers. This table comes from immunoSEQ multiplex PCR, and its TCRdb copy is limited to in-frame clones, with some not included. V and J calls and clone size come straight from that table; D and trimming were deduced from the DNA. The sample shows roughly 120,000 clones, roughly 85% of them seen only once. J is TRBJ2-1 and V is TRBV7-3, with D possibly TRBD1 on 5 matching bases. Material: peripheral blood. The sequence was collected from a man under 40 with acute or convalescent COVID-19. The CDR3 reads CASSKTDYNEQFF. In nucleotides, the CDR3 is TGTGCCAGCAGCAAGACAGATTACAATGAGCAGTTCTTC.